These 14 T cell receptor beta chains share one sample of origin, sequenced in a study of cytomegalovirus exposure and HLA in healthy donors. The PCR was carried out with 60 Vbeta primers and 13 Jbeta primers. This table comes from immunoSEQ multiplex PCR, and its TCRdb copy is limited to in-frame clones, with some not included. Among under 150,000 clones listed, roughly 72% were seen once. The specimen sequenced was PBMCs. These receptor sequences come from a woman in her forties or fifties in good health and CMV-seronegative.

The CDR3 is CSVATGTSGSHDTQYF. Written as DNA, the CDR3 is TGCAGCGTTGCAACCGGGACTAGCGGAAGCCATGATACGCAGTATTTT. The J gene is TRBJ2-3, the V gene TRBV29-1, with 11 bases aligning to TRBD2. Trimming took 4 bases from V and 6 from J; bases not matched to a gene: 12. CDR1 and CDR2 from the germline V gene are SQVTM and ANQGSEA. The CDR3 runs 16 residues.

This clone is a singleton in its sample. The rearrangement uses TRBV6-5 and TRBJ2-5, with TRBD1 matching 8 bases. Germline V gives CDR1 MNHEY, CDR2 SVGAGI. The junction had 3 bases not matched to a gene; V was cut back by 1 base and J by 5 bases. The CDR3 length is 14 residues. As DNA, the CDR3 is TGTGCCAGCAGTTACTGGACAGGGCAGGAGACCCAGTACTTC. This translates into CASSYWTGQETQYF.

This CDR3 is CASSHLAGTDTQYF. DNA for the CDR3: TGTGCCAGCAGCCACCTGGCGGGAACAGATACGCAGTATTTT. The chain combines TRBV6-5 with TRBJ2-3; possible D gene TRBD2, 6 bases. The CDR3 is 14 amino acids. The V end was cut by 6 bases, the J end by 3 bases, with 13 bases between. CDR1 and CDR2 from the germline V gene are MNHEY and SVGAGI.

V is TRBV29-1 and J is TRBJ1-5, with D possibly being TRBD1 (5 bases). Between the trimmed V and J ends, which lost 4 bases and 6 bases, there was a span of 13 bases. Germline CDR1 is SQVTM and CDR2 is ANQGSEA. The CDR3 consists of 13 residues. The CDR3 DNA follows: TGCAGCGTTGCCCAGGGAGGAGGTCAGCCCCAGCATTTT. This translates into CSVAQGGGQPQHF.

The V and J genes are TRBV4-1 and TRBJ1-4; D perhaps matches TRBD1 (6 bases). Germline values: CDR1 MGHRA, CDR2 YSYEKL. The CDR3 has 16 residues. V was pared by 4 bases and J by 1 base, with 13 bases between. CDR3 protein: CASSPSEQGTNEKLFF. CDR3 nucleotides: TGCGCCAGCAGCCCCTCCGAACAGGGAACTAATGAAAAACTGTTTTTT.

This clone was seen just once. The chain carries TRBV5-1 and TRBJ2-2; D may be TRBD1 (5 bases). The CDR3 covers 15 residues. V was trimmed by 2 bases and J by 5 bases, leaving 13 bases between them. Germline CDR1 is SGHRS and CDR2 is YFSETQ. In DNA form, the CDR3 reads TGCGCCAGCAGCTTTTCAGGGCAGAGGACCGGGGAGCTGTTTTTT. Translation gives CASSFSGQRTGELFF.

The chain is built from TRBV4-3 and TRBJ1-5; 8 bases fit TRBD1. The CDR3 covers 15 residues. Germline CDR1 and CDR2: LGHNA and YSLEER. J gave up 7 bases and V 3 bases, and 8 bases lay outside the gene matches. The CDR3 sequence is CASSQDDRGGQPQHF. The DNA for the CDR3 is TGCGCCAGCAGCCAGGATGACAGGGGCGGCCAGCCCCAGCATTTT.

V and J are TRBV19 and TRBJ2-3, with 11 bases matching TRBD2. The CDR3 has 16 residues. Germline V gene data show CDR1 as LNHDA and CDR2 as SQIVND (reference sequence). J was trimmed by 3 bases and V by 1 base; bases with no gene match: 3. The CDR3, as DNA: TGTGCCAGTAGTATAGGTAGCGGGAGGGCGACAGATACGCAGTATTTT. It yields the protein CASSIGSGRATDTQYF.

This chain connects TRBV6-5 to TRBJ1-1, with a tentative D call TRBD1 (5 bases). Trimming left V 4 bases short and J 5 bases short, with 14 bases between. This CDR3 is built from 14 residues. CDR1 MNHEY and CDR2 SVGAGI come from the germline V gene. The CDR3 sequence: CASSLRGIRTEAFF. The CDR3 region has the DNA TGTGCCAGCAGTTTAAGGGGTATTAGGACTGAAGCTTTCTTT.

This chain uses TRBV28 with TRBJ2-5; TRBD2 is a possible D gene (5 bases). CDR1 and CDR2 from the germline V gene are MDHEN and SYDVKM. V was trimmed by 7 bases and J by 3 bases, leaving 9 bases between them. The CDR3 extends over 12 amino acids. The CDR3 region has the DNA TGTGCCAGCACCTGGGGAGAAGAGACCCAGTACTTC. Protein product: CASTWGEETQYF.

This chain uses TRBV7-9 with TRBJ1-1; 9 nucleotides line up with TRBD1. The V gene end was trimmed by 5 bases and the J gene end by 10 bases; junction bases not matched to a gene: 17. The CDR3 consists of 16 residues. CDR1 SEHNR and CDR2 FQNEAQ come from the germline V gene (reference sequence). The CDR3 region is CASSPSYGQGILAAFF. CDR3 nucleotide sequence: TGTGCCAGCAGCCCCTCTTACGGACAGGGGATTCTCGCAGCTTTCTTT.

This sequence joins TRBV7-9 and TRBJ2-7; TRBD2 aligns across 9 bases. The length of the CDR3 is 15 residues. Germline CDR1 reads SEHNR; CDR2 reads FQNEAQ (reference sequence). The V gene end was trimmed by 1 base and the J gene end by 2 bases; junction bases not matched to a gene: 3. Here the CDR3 DNA reads TGTGCCAGCAGCTTAGAAGCTAGCGGGACCTACGAGCAGTACTTC. Residues: CASSLEASGTYEQYF. The full variable domain, with the rest looked up from reference TRBV7-9 and TRBJ2-7, is DTGVSQNPRHKITKRGQNVTFRCDPISEHNRLYWYRQTLGQGPEFLTYFQNEAQLEKSRLLSDRFSAERPKGSFSTLEIQRTEQGDSAMYLCASSLEASGTYEQYFGPGTRLTVT.

The rearrangement links TRBV29-1 to TRBJ2-3, with 8 bases identical to TRBD1. The length of the CDR3 is 14 residues. V lost 3 bases and J lost 1; bases outside the gene matches: 3. Germline values: CDR1 SQVTM, CDR2 ANQGSEA. The CDR3 loop is CSVDGTGRTDTQYF. For the CDR3, the DNA is TGCAGCGTTGATGGGACAGGCCGCACAGATACGCAGTATTTT.

The chain employs TRBV7-2 and TRBJ1-2; the match to TRBD1 covers 10 bases. The CDR3 runs to 18 residues. CDR1 and CDR2 from the germline V gene are SGHTA and FQGNSA. Trimming cost V 2 bases and J 7 bases; bases outside gene matches: 16. CDR3 coding DNA: TGTGCCAGCAGCTTATCTGTGGGACAGGGGTACATTTTGGGTGGCTACACCTTC. This sequence encodes CASSLSVGQGYILGGYTF.